This entry lists 31 T cell receptor beta chains sequenced from one sample in a study of CD8+ T cells in alopecia areata. Investigators isolated RNA and reverse transcribed it into cDNA to act as the sequencing template. Clones were read by immunoSEQ multiplex PCR, and TCRdb kept only the in-frame ones, dropping some. Here the sample spans about 300,000 clones, about 62% being singletons. The treatment is: oral pan-JAK inhibitor, 5-10 mg twice daily. The specimen comprised CD4+ T cells sorted from blood, sampled at week 24, from a patient treated with tofacitinib. These receptors were taken from a human donor with alopecia areata.

There are a few counts of this clone. CDR3 sequence (DNA): TGCGCCAGCAGCTATCAGGGGGTGAACACTGAAGCTTTCTTT. It yields the protein CASSYQGVNTEAFF. The rearrangement links TRBV5-1 to TRBJ1-1; 7 nucleotides agree with TRBD1. This CDR3 has 14 amino acids. In germline, CDR1 is SGHRS, CDR2 YFSETQ. Losses at the gene ends were 3 bases for V and 0 bases for J; bases not matched to a gene: 2.

This clone was detected only a few times. The V call is TRBV29-1, the J call TRBJ2-2, with TRBD1 identical over 8 bases. CDR3 length equals 18 residues. Unmatched junction bases numbered 14, after V lost 1 base and J lost 4 bases. CDR1 and CDR2 from the germline V gene are SQVTM and ANQGSEA. The CDR3 DNA is TGCAGCGTTGAAGTCAGGGGGCGCGGTAGTGCACTCACCGGGGAGCTGTTTTTT. As protein: CSVEVRGRGSALTGELFF.

This clone turned up a few times. This chain links TRBV30 with TRBJ2-6; 10 bases map to TRBD1. With 4 bases clipped from V and 1 base from J, the junction kept 7 bases outside the gene matches. This CDR3 is built from 17 residues. Germline V gives CDR1 GTSNPN, CDR2 SVGIG (reference sequence). In nucleotides, the CDR3 is TGTGCCTGGACCGACAGGGGGCTGATATCTGGGGCCAACGTCCTGACTTTC. This codes for CAWTDRGLISGANVLTF.

This clone has just one count. The V gene is TRBV5-4, the J gene TRBJ2-5; D remains ambiguous. Trimming removed 3 bases at V and 1 base at J, with 10 bases between. This CDR3 spans 14 amino acids. Germline CDR1 reads SGHNT; CDR2 reads YYREEE (reference sequence). The CDR3 DNA is TGTGCCAGCAGCTCCAGAGTGGTCCAAGAGACCCAGTACTTC. It specifies CASSSRVVQETQYF. The full variable domain, completed using reference TRBV5-4 and TRBJ2-5, is ETGVTQSPTHLIKTRGQQVTLRCSSQSGHNTVSWYQQALGQGPQFIFQYYREEENGRGNFPPRFSGLQFPNYSSELNVNALELDDSALYLCASSSRVVQETQYFGPGTRLLVL.

V and J are TRBV6-1 and TRBJ2-1, with a weak D call TRBD2 (5 bases). V gave up 6 bases and J gave up 3 bases, with 12 bases separating them. The CDR3 contains 14 residues. Germline V CDR1 and CDR2: MNHNS, SASEGT. This CDR3 is CASSPRAVYNEQFF. Written as DNA, the CDR3 is TGTGCCAGCAGCCCCAGAGCGGTCTACAATGAGCAGTTCTTC.

Points on this clone: Other DNA sequences in this sample translate to the same CDR3. The genes are TRBV5-1 and TRBJ1-1; TRBD1 aligns across 7 bases. J was trimmed by 2 bases and V by 0 bases; bases with no gene match: 1. The CDR3 has 14 residues. The germline V gene has CDR1 SGHRS and CDR2 YFSETQ. The CDR3 region has the DNA TGCGCCAGCAGCTTGGACAGGGGCAACACTGAAGCTTTCTTT. Translation gives CASSLDRGNTEAFF.

The chain employs TRBV10-3 and TRBJ2-5, with 7 positions matching TRBD2. V trimming: 10 bases; J trimming: 4 bases; junction bases outside the gene matches: 9. The germline V gene encodes CDR1 ENHRY and CDR2 SYGVKD. This CDR3 contains 13 residues. This CDR3 is CATLGGSGETQYF. CDR3 sequence (DNA): TGTGCCACACTCGGGGGGTCGGGAGAGACCCAGTACTTC.

The V call is TRBV15, the J call TRBJ2-3, with D maybe TRBD1 (5 bases). Trimming removed 0 bases at V and 1 base at J, with 5 bases between. There are 14 residues in the CDR3. CDR1 LNHNV and CDR2 YYDKDF come from the germline V gene (reference sequence). CDR3 coding DNA: TGTGCCACCAGCAGAGACAGGGGCACAGATACGCAGTATTTT. Protein product: CATSRDRGTDTQYF.

The chain links TRBV7-9 to TRBJ2-6; the D is unclear. The CDR3 has 13 amino acids. Trimming cost V 5 bases and J 6 bases, with 8 bases left between them. Germline loops: CDR1 SEHNR, CDR2 FQNEAQ (reference sequence). The chain's CDR3 is CASSPFEANVLTF. For the CDR3, the DNA is TGTGCCAGCAGCCCATTCGAGGCCAACGTCCTGACTTTC.

The gene calls are TRBV30 and TRBJ2-2, with 8 bases that match TRBD2. V was pared by 4 bases and J by 2 bases, with 9 bases of the junction left unmatched. The CDR3 extends over 16 amino acids. The germline V gene has CDR1 GTSNPN and CDR2 SVGIG (reference sequence). CDR3 sequence: CAWTVSRGGNTGELFF. The CDR3 region has the DNA TGTGCCTGGACGGTCAGCCGGGGGGGAAACACCGGGGAGCTGTTTTTT.

This clone has a single count. The CDR3 nucleotides are TGTGCCTGGAGCGTAAGAGGGTCTTCACCCCTCCACTTT. Its translation is CAWSVRGSSPLHF. The gene calls are TRBV30 and TRBJ1-6; no firm D call. Germline V lookup: CDR1 GTSNPN, CDR2 SVGIG (reference sequence). The CDR3 sequence is 13 residues long. V shed 3 bases and J shed 9 bases, with 12 bases lying between them.

This clone turned up a few times. The gene calls are TRBV23-1 and TRBJ2-6; tentative D call: TRBD1 (6 bases). TRBV23-1 is an ORF; its function is uncertain. The CDR3 is 17 amino acids. V shed 8 bases and J shed 4 bases, with 21 bases lying between them. The CDR3 DNA follows: TGCGCCAGCCGGGGACAACGACCTCCGGGGGGGGCCAACGTCCTGACTTTC. Translating it yields CASRGQRPPGGANVLTF.

This clone was seen more than once but under ten times. The chain has TRBV5-4 and TRBJ2-3, with 11 bases identical to TRBD2. After removal of 2 bases from V and 1 base from J, the junction contained 12 bases not matched to a gene. CDR3 length: 19 amino acids. Per the germline V gene, CDR1 is SGHNT and CDR2 is YYREEE (reference sequence). CDR3 DNA: TGTGCCAGCAGCTTATCACCGGGACTAGCGGCCCGAGGCACAGATACGCAGTATTTT. This translates into CASSLSPGLAARGTDTQYF.

The gene calls are TRBV7-2 and TRBJ2-3; 10 bases map to TRBD2. CDR3 length: 16 residues. Germline V gene sequence: CDR1 SGHTA, CDR2 FQGNSA. The V segment lost 1 base and the J segment 1 base; nucleotides outside the gene matches: 2. CDR3 sequence: CASSLGLAGGTDTQYF. The CDR3 DNA reads as TGTGCCAGCAGCTTAGGGCTAGCGGGGGGCACAGATACGCAGTATTTT.

This clone showed up just a few times. The chain joins TRBV29-1 to TRBJ2-3; D might be TRBD2 (6 bases). Germline lookup yields CDR1 SQVTM and CDR2 ANQGSEA. This CDR3 is 13 amino acids long. The ends were cut back, 4 bases at V and 4 bases at J, with 12 bases in the middle. This chain's CDR3 is CSVGETRADTQYF. The CDR3 DNA reads TGCAGCGTTGGTGAGACTAGAGCAGATACGCAGTATTTT.

This clone showed up just a few times. The chain carries TRBV28 and TRBJ2-7; weak D call: TRBD1 (5 bases). The V end was cut by 7 bases, the J end by 4 bases, with 11 bases between. CDR3 length equals 12 residues. Germline CDR1 MDHEN, CDR2 SYDVKM. CDR3: CASNPDRYEQYF. The CDR3 DNA sequence: TGTGCCAGCAACCCTGACAGATACGAGCAGTACTTC.

J is TRBJ2-5 and V is TRBV7-2; 7 bases match TRBD2. This CDR3 has 13 residues. V shed 8 bases, J shed 4 bases, and the junction held 7 bases outside the gene matches. The germline gives CDR1 SGHTA, CDR2 FQGNSA. The DNA for the CDR3 is TGTGCCAGCGACTCTGGGAGGGGAGAGACCCAGTACTTC. Translation: CASDSGRGETQYF. The complete variable domain, with remaining parts taken from reference TRBV7-2 and TRBJ2-5, reads GAGVSQSPSNKVTEKGKDVELRCDPISGHTALYWYRQSLGQGLEFLIYFQGNSAPDKSGLPSDRFSAERTGGSVSTLTIQRTQQEDSAVYLCASDSGRGETQYFGPGTRLLVL.

This clone was detected only a few times. The rearrangement links TRBV30 to TRBJ2-7; TRBD2 agrees at 7 bases. The CDR3 is 13 residues long. CDR1 is GTSNPN, CDR2 SVGIG, per germline (reference sequence). Trimming cost V 1 base and J 2 bases; bases outside gene matches: 2. The CDR3 DNA sequence: TGTGCCTGGAGTGCCAGCGGGGCCTACGAGCAGTACTTC. Residues: CAWSASGAYEQYF.

This clone occurred a few times. The V gene is TRBV9, the J gene TRBJ2-1, with D unclear. Trimming left V 2 bases short and J 6 bases short, with 12 bases between. CDR3 size: 14 residues. Germline loops: CDR1 SGDLS, CDR2 YYNGEE. The CDR3 region has the DNA TGTGCCAGCAGCGTGAGCTCGAGCCCCAATGAGCAGTTCTTC. Protein sequence: CASSVSSSPNEQFF. Full variable domain (outside the CDR3, taken from reference TRBV9 and TRBJ2-1): DSGVTQTPKHLITATGQRVTLRCSPRSGDLSVYWYQQSLDQGLQFLIQYYNGEERAKGNILERFSAQQFPDLHSELNLSSLELGDSALYFCASSVSSSPNEQFFGPGTRLTVL.

This clone has a count of ten or more. The V gene is TRBV18, the J gene TRBJ2-7, with 8 bases matching TRBD1. The V gene end was trimmed by 6 bases and the J gene end by 2 bases; junction bases not matched to a gene: 6. Germline-derived CDR1 and CDR2 are KGHSH and LQKENI. The CDR3 contains 14 residues. Written as DNA, the CDR3 is TGTGCCAGCTCCCAGGGGGCACAGACCTACGAGCAGTACTTC. This codes for CASSQGAQTYEQYF.

The chain joins TRBV30 to TRBJ2-2; D is possibly TRBD1 (6 bases). Between the trimmed V and J ends, which lost 4 bases and 6 bases, there was a span of 12 bases. The CDR3 is 13 residues long. The V gene's germline CDR1 is GTSNPN and CDR2 SVGIG (reference sequence). The CDR3 DNA follows: TGTGCCTGGAACAGGGCCTCGGCCGGGGAGCTGTTTTTT. Its translation: CAWNRASAGELFF. The full variable domain, in which reference TRBV30 and TRBJ2-2 provide the parts outside the CDR3, is SQTIHQWPATLVQPVGSPLSLECTVEGTSNPNLYWYRQAAGRGLQLLFYSVGIGQISSEVPQNLSASRPQDRQFILSSKKLLLSDSGFYLCAWNRASAGELFFGEGSRLTVL.

This clone has only a few counts. The gene calls are TRBV10-3 and TRBJ2-5; perhaps TRBD2 as D (7 bases). The CDR3 covers 13 residues. CDR1 and CDR2 (germline): ENHRY, SYGVKD. Trimming left V 7 bases short and J 3 bases short, with 12 bases between. Here the CDR3 reads CAIKGGAEETQYF. Written as DNA, the CDR3 is TGTGCCATCAAAGGGGGGGCCGAAGAGACCCAGTACTTC.

The rearrangement uses TRBV15 and TRBJ2-7; 8 bases are a match to TRBD2. From germline, CDR1 is LNHNV and CDR2 YYDKDF (reference sequence). The junction had 2 bases not matched to a gene; V was cut back by 0 bases and J by 10 bases. The CDR3 covers 12 residues. The CDR3 coding sequence is TGTGCCACCAGCAGAGATCGGGAGGGACAGTACTTC. Its translation is CATSRDREGQYF.

This clone was seen a few times. V usage is TRBV5-4 and J usage is TRBJ2-5, with no clear D. The CDR3 is 13 residues long. In germline, CDR1 is SGHNT, CDR2 YYREEE (reference sequence). Trimming stripped 0 bases from V and 3 bases from J, with 6 bases between. CDR3 in DNA: TGTGCCAGCAGCTTGGATAGGGAAGAGACCCAGTACTTC. Its translation: CASSLDREETQYF.

The V call is TRBV2, the J call TRBJ1-6; D might be TRBD1 (5 bases). The germline V and J ends were trimmed by 4 bases and 7 bases, with 11 bases remaining between them. Germline values: CDR1 SNHLY, CDR2 FYNNEI. The CDR3 spans 14 residues. CDR3 sequence reads: CASSAREGNSPLHF. The CDR3 DNA reads as TGTGCCAGCAGTGCCCGGGAGGGGAATTCACCCCTCCACTTT.

This clone occurred a few times. This sample also contains other DNA sequences that code for the same CDR3. The V gene is TRBV7-9, the J gene TRBJ2-7; D unclear. The germline CDR1 and CDR2 sequences are SEHNR and FQNEAQ (reference sequence). CDR3 length equals 11 residues. V dropped 5 bases and J dropped 2 bases, with 4 bases sitting between them. The CDR3 DNA reads as TGTGCCAGCAGCCAGGCCTACGAGCAGTACTTC. It encodes CASSQAYEQYF.

V gene TRBV29-1 combines with J gene TRBJ1-1; D gene unclear. This CDR3 is 11 amino acids long. Germline loops: CDR1 SQVTM, CDR2 ANQGSEA. Trimming stripped 0 bases from V and 11 bases from J, with 10 bases between. The CDR3 reads CSVEEPGSAFF. The CDR3 bases are TGCAGCGTTGAAGAGCCCGGGAGTGCTTTCTTT.

The gene calls are TRBV19 and TRBJ2-6, with no clear D. Trimming took 3 bases from V and 1 from J, leaving 10 bases between them. Germline V CDR1 and CDR2: LNHDA, SQIVND (reference sequence). The CDR3 is made up of 16 amino acids. The CDR3 reads CASSIPSRSGANVLTF. CDR3 coding DNA: TGTGCCAGTAGTATCCCCTCCCGGTCTGGGGCCAACGTCCTGACTTTC.

This rearrangement joins TRBV6-5 to TRBJ2-1; D ambiguous. The CDR3 totals 10 residues. Germline lookup yields CDR1 MNHEY and CDR2 SVGAGI. Trimming stripped 8 bases from V and 9 bases from J, with 8 bases between. DNA for the CDR3: TGTGCCAGCGGCTGGATTGAGCAGTTCTTC. Translated: CASGWIEQFF.

This clone was seen only a few times. This chain joins TRBV6-1 and TRBJ2-6; a possible D gene is TRBD2 (5 bases). V was cut by 7 bases and J by 4 bases, with 11 bases left in between. The CDR3 is made up of 14 amino acids. Per the germline V gene, CDR1 is MNHNS and CDR2 is SASEGT. CDR3 protein: CASNEDSGANVLTF. DNA of the CDR3: TGTGCCAGCAACGAGGACTCCGGGGCCAACGTCCTGACTTTC.

The V and J genes are TRBV23-1 and TRBJ1-2; 9 nucleotides line up with TRBD1. Being an ORF, TRBV23-1 has a function that is uncertain. After removal of 1 base from V and 2 bases from J, the junction contained 23 bases not matched to a gene. The CDR3 totals 22 residues. Here the CDR3 DNA reads TGCGCCAGCAGTCAATGTGCTCACAAAACCGGGACAGGGCGCGAATTAAACTATGGCTACACCTTC. Protein product: CASSQCAHKTGTGRELNYGYTF.